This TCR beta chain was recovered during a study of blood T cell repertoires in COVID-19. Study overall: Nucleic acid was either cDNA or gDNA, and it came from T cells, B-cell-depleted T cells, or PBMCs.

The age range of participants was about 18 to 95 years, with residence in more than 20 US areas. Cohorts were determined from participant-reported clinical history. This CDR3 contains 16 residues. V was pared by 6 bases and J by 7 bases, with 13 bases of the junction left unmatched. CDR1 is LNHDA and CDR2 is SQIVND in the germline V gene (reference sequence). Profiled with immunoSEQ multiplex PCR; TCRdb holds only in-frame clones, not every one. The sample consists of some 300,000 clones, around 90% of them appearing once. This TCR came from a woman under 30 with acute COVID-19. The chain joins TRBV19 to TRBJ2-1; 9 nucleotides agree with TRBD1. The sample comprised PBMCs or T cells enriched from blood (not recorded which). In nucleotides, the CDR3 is TGTGCCAGTAGCCCCACACAGGGGGCGCGGGGAAATGAGCAGTTCTTC. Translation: CASSPTQGARGNEQFF. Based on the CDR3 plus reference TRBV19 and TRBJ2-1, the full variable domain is DGGITQSPKYLFRKEGQNVTLSCEQNLNHDAMYWYRQDPGQGLRLIYYSQIVNDFQKGDIAEGYSVSREKKESFPLTVTSAQKNPTAFYLCASSPTQGARGNEQFFGPGTRLTVL.